A selection of T cell receptor beta chains follows, all from one sample in a study of beta chain features in type 1 diabetes. TCRdb's table, derived via immunoSEQ multiplex PCR, lists solely in-frame clones and lacks some. The top ten clones hold under 0.095% of a sample with 620,000 or so clones, about a sixth of them seen once. What was sequenced was naive CD4+ T cells from blood. The receptors come from a man aged 18 to 30 in good health. Both conserved end residues are part of each CDR3. The D gene is left open where the match is weak. Size is stated for part of the rows, as once, few or many counts, or as a class when the clone is expanded.

d_call: TRBD2; v_call: TRBV10-3; clone_size: many; j_call: TRBJ2-5; cdr3_nt: TGTGCCATCAGTGAACGTCCTAGCGGTACACAGGCCCAGTACTTC; cdr3_aa: CAISERPSGTQAQYF
d_call: -; v_call: TRBV2; clone_size: -; j_call: TRBJ2-3; cdr3_nt: TGTGCCAGCAATTCCGGGACTACGCAGTATTTT; cdr3_aa: CASNSGTTQYF
d_call: -; v_call: TRBV15; clone_size: -; j_call: TRBJ1-5; cdr3_nt: TGTGCCACCAGCATTGGAGGGCCCCAGCCCCAGCATTTT; cdr3_aa: CATSIGGPQPQHF
d_call: TRBD2; v_call: TRBV9; clone_size: -; j_call: TRBJ2-1; cdr3_nt: TGTGCCAGCAGCGTAGGGCAGCGGGAGGGCCTGGATGAGCAGTTCTTC; cdr3_aa: CASSVGQREGLDEQFF
d_call: -; v_call: TRBV4-2; clone_size: -; j_call: TRBJ1-2; cdr3_nt: TGTGCCAGCAGCCAAGAATGGGGGCTACATGGCTACACCTTC; cdr3_aa: CASSQEWGLHGYTF
d_call: TRBD1; v_call: TRBV7-9; clone_size: -; j_call: TRBJ2-6; cdr3_nt: TGTGCCAGCAGCCCCCGGACAGGTATCTCCTCTGGGGCCAACGTCCTGACTTTC; cdr3_aa: CASSPRTGISSGANVLTF
d_call: -; v_call: TRBV5-6; clone_size: few; j_call: TRBJ1-2; cdr3_nt: TGTGCCAGCAGCTTGAGAAGGACGGACTATGGCTACACCTTC; cdr3_aa: CASSLRRTDYGYTF
d_call: -; v_call: TRBV28; clone_size: -; j_call: TRBJ1-2; cdr3_nt: TGTGCCAGCAGTTTAAGGACAGTTGGGAACTATGGCTACACCTTC; cdr3_aa: CASSLRTVGNYGYTF
d_call: TRBD2; v_call: TRBV4-1; clone_size: few; j_call: TRBJ2-4; cdr3_nt: TGCGCCAGCAGCCAAGCCGGACTAGCGGGATTCGGCATTCAGTACTTC; cdr3_aa: CASSQAGLAGFGIQYF
d_call: -; v_call: TRBV7-2; clone_size: few; j_call: TRBJ2-5; cdr3_nt: TGTGCCAGCAGCTTAGTCCGGGGGCGCCAAGAGACCCAGTACTTC; cdr3_aa: CASSLVRGRQETQYF
d_call: TRBD2; v_call: TRBV11-1; clone_size: few; j_call: TRBJ2-7; cdr3_nt: TGTGCCAGCAGCTTGATAGCGGGAGGGTACTACGAGCAGTACTTC; cdr3_aa: CASSLIAGGYYEQYF
d_call: TRBD1; v_call: TRBV14; clone_size: many; j_call: TRBJ1-5; cdr3_nt: TGTGCCAGCAGCCAAGCCGGGACAGGGAATCAGCCCCAGCATTTT; cdr3_aa: CASSQAGTGNQPQHF
d_call: -; v_call: TRBV5-1; clone_size: -; j_call: TRBJ2-1; cdr3_nt: TGCGCCAGCAGCTTAGGACATTCCTCCTACAATGAGCAGTTCTTC; cdr3_aa: CASSLGHSSYNEQFF
d_call: -; v_call: TRBV6-5; clone_size: few; j_call: TRBJ2-1; cdr3_nt: TGTGCCAGCAGTTATAGGGGGGTTGGTGACAATGAGCAGTTCTTC; cdr3_aa: CASSYRGVGDNEQFF
d_call: -; v_call: TRBV7-3; clone_size: few; j_call: TRBJ1-5; cdr3_nt: TGTGCCAGCAGCTCCCAACGACAGTCCTGGGGCAATCAGCCCCAGCATTTT; cdr3_aa: CASSSQRQSWGNQPQHF
d_call: -; v_call: TRBV30; clone_size: -; j_call: TRBJ2-7; cdr3_nt: TGTGCCTGGAGGGGGATTTACTACGAGCAGTACTTC; cdr3_aa: CAWRGIYYEQYF
d_call: TRBD1; v_call: TRBV30; clone_size: few; j_call: TRBJ2-5; cdr3_nt: TGTGCCTGGAGTGGAGGGACAGGGAGGGAGACCCAGTACTTC; cdr3_aa: CAWSGGTGRETQYF
d_call: -; v_call: TRBV28; clone_size: -; j_call: TRBJ1-2; cdr3_nt: TGTGCCAGCAGTACTCCAGGGCTAGGGGACTATGGCTACACCTTC; cdr3_aa: CASSTPGLGDYGYTF
d_call: TRBD1; v_call: TRBV11-1; clone_size: few; j_call: TRBJ1-2; cdr3_nt: TGTGCCAGCAGCTCTCCGGGACAGGGGACTGCTAACTATGGCTACACCTTC; cdr3_aa: CASSSPGQGTANYGYTF
d_call: -; v_call: TRBV30; clone_size: -; j_call: TRBJ1-1; cdr3_nt: TGTGCCTGGAGTATGGGGAGCACTGAAGCTTTCTTT; cdr3_aa: CAWSMGSTEAFF
d_call: -; v_call: TRBV4-1; clone_size: once; j_call: TRBJ2-1; cdr3_nt: TGCGCCAGCAGCCAAGATTGGGGAGAGTCGAGAAATGAGCAGTTCTTC; cdr3_aa: CASSQDWGESRNEQFF
d_call: TRBD2; v_call: TRBV5-4; clone_size: -; j_call: TRBJ2-7; cdr3_nt: TGTGCCAGCAGCCCCGGGGGGAGCGACGAGCAGTACTTC; cdr3_aa: CASSPGGSDEQYF
d_call: -; v_call: TRBV7-9; clone_size: few; j_call: TRBJ2-1; cdr3_nt: TGTGCCAGCAGCTTAGAGAGGGGGGCTAGCGTACGACCCTACAATGAGCAGTTCTTC; cdr3_aa: CASSLERGASVRPYNEQFF
d_call: TRBD2; v_call: TRBV25-1; clone_size: -; j_call: TRBJ2-7; cdr3_nt: TGTGCCAGCAGTCCCCGGACTAGCGGGAGGTGGTACGAGCAGTACTTC; cdr3_aa: CASSPRTSGRWYEQYF
d_call: -; v_call: TRBV4-2; clone_size: -; j_call: TRBJ1-1; cdr3_nt: TGTGCCAGCAGCCAAGATGAGGGTACTGAAGCTTTCTTT; cdr3_aa: CASSQDEGTEAFF
d_call: -; v_call: TRBV6-5; clone_size: few; j_call: TRBJ1-3; cdr3_nt: TGTGCCAGCAGTTCCTCCGGGAGGCAACGGGACACCATATATTTT; cdr3_aa: CASSSSGRQRDTIYF
d_call: -; v_call: TRBV2; clone_size: few; j_call: TRBJ1-5; cdr3_nt: TGTGCCAGCAGTGAAGAGGGGAGTCAGCCCCAGCATTTT; cdr3_aa: CASSEEGSQPQHF
d_call: -; v_call: TRBV7-9; clone_size: few; j_call: TRBJ1-3; cdr3_nt: TGTGCCAGCAGCCTAGAAGCCTCTGGAAACACCATATATTTT; cdr3_aa: CASSLEASGNTIYF
d_call: -; v_call: TRBV7-8; clone_size: -; j_call: TRBJ2-2; cdr3_nt: TGTGCCAGCAGCTTAGGGATTCACACCGGGGAGCTGTTTTTT; cdr3_aa: CASSLGIHTGELFF